This T cell receptor (beta chain) was retrieved from a study of cytomegalovirus exposure and HLA in healthy donors. Study-wide findings and caveats: TCR beta V- and J-gene trimming was later associated with a missense DCLRE1C variant.

This CDR3 spans 13 amino acids. In germline, CDR1 is LNHDA, CDR2 SQIVND (reference sequence). The ends were cut back, 6 bases at V and 4 bases at J, with 10 bases in the middle. The PCR contained 60 Vbeta and 13 Jbeta primers. Here immunoSEQ multiplex PCR was the method, and the copy in TCRdb shows in-frame clones only, minus some. The table shows approximately 130,000 clones, with approximately 80% occurring only once. Details on this clone: Its antigen is unidentified.

This chain uses TRBV19 with TRBJ1-5; D is undetermined. The receptor was isolated from a woman in her thirties or forties in good health and CMV-seronegative. Sequencing was done on a sample of PBMCs. The CDR3 nucleotides read TGTGCCAGTAGGGGAACGGGGAATCAGCCCCAGCATTTT. It yields the protein CASRGTGNQPQHF.